These T cell receptor beta chains were read from a single sample in a study of T cells after yellow fever vaccination. TCRdb redid the calling of the 5' RACE reads with MiXCR, one entry per CDR3 protein. Among approximately 550,000 distinct CDR3 sequences listed, about 19% were seen once. Specimen: PBMCs, collected 15 days after the yellow fever booster vaccination. Every receptor here comes from a man younger than 40 who received the YFV17D yellow fever vaccine. Each CDR3 is given with its conserved first and last residue. A D gene is named only where the DNA matches it firmly. Clone sizes are given selectively: once, few, many, or a class where the clone is expanded.

TRBD2,TRBJ2-3,TRBV28,.,CASSSSGSGSGLSGNTDTQYF,TGTGCCAGCAGTTCCAGCGGGAGCGGGTCCGGGTTGAGTGGGAACACAGATACGCAGTATTTT
TRBD2,TRBJ2-3,TRBV20-1,.,CARDGRPDTQYF,TGCGCCAGGGACGGGAGGCCAGATACGCAGTATTTT
.,TRBJ2-5,TRBV6-6,.,CATINRAGGTQYF,TGTGCCACAATAAACAGGGCGGGTGGGACCCAGTACTTC
.,TRBJ2-7,TRBV12-3/TRBV12-4,few,CASSTSDTYEQYF,TGTGCCAGCAGTACCTCAGACACCTACGAGCAGTACTTC
.,TRBJ2-5,TRBV5-1,.,CASSPTLGPQETQYF,TGCGCCAGCAGTCCCACTCTGGGCCCCCAAGAGACCCAGTACTTC
.,TRBJ2-3,TRBV7-2,.,CASSLGGWGSRPDTQYF,TGTGCCAGCAGCTTAGGTGGCTGGGGGAGTCGACCAGATACGCAGTATTTT
TRBD2,TRBJ2-1,TRBV13,.,CASSSPLAGGIYNEQFF,TGTGCCAGCAGCTCTCCGTTAGCGGGAGGGATCTACAATGAGCAGTTCTTC
.,TRBJ2-3,TRBV12-3/TRBV12-4,many,CASSPPAVRGDTQYF,TGTGCCAGCAGCCCCCCCGCGGTGAGAGGCGATACGCAGTATTTT
.,TRBJ2-1,TRBV5-1,.,CASSPGYKFGVEQFF,TGCGCCAGCAGCCCCGGTTATAAATTTGGGGTTGAGCAGTTCTTC
TRBD2,TRBJ2-5,TRBV20-1,few,CSARLAGAETQYF,TGCAGTGCTCGGCTAGCGGGAGCCGAGACCCAGTACTTC
TRBD1,TRBJ2-6,TRBV9,few,CASSVWSDRGPASSGANVLTF,TGTGCCAGCAGCGTATGGTCGGACAGGGGGCCGGCTAGCTCTGGGGCCAACGTCCTGACTTTC
TRBD2,TRBJ2-1,TRBV9,few,CASSVGGRPYNEQFF,TGTGCCAGCAGCGTGGGAGGGAGGCCCTACAATGAGCAGTTCTTC
.,TRBJ2-7,TRBV25-1,.,CASQKIGRGSEQYF,TGTGCCAGCCAGAAGATAGGGAGGGGGAGCGAGCAGTACTTC
.,TRBJ2-1,TRBV5-1,.,CASSLALGGRASYNEQFF,TGCGCCAGCAGCCTAGCATTGGGGGGCAGGGCCTCCTACAATGAGCAGTTCTTC
.,TRBJ2-3,TRBV29-1,few,CSVEGRGSTDTQYF,TGCAGCGTTGAAGGGCGCGGGAGCACAGATACGCAGTATTTT
.,TRBJ2-7,TRBV15,.,CATSRDHDSSSYEQYF,TGTGCCACCAGCAGAGATCACGACAGTAGCTCCTACGAGCAGTACTTC
TRBD2,TRBJ2-1,TRBV24-1,few,CATSDPGTSGAYNEQFF,TGTGCCACCAGTGATCCTGGGACTAGCGGGGCATACAATGAGCAGTTCTTC
.,TRBJ2-7,TRBV10-1,once,CASSGTPFYEQYF,TGCGCCAGCAGCGGGACTCCGTTTTACGAGCAGTACTTC
.,TRBJ2-5,TRBV12-3/TRBV12-4,.,CASSFIYKETQYF,TGTGCCAGCAGTTTCATCTACAAAGAGACCCAGTACTTC
TRBD1,TRBJ2-3,TRBV10-3,.,CAISEGQVSSTDTQYF,TGTGCCATCAGTGAGGGACAGGTTTCCAGCACAGATACGCAGTATTTT
TRBD2,TRBJ2-1,TRBV11-2,.,CASSLEPLAGGLSNEQFF,TGTGCCAGCAGCTTAGAGCCTCTAGCGGGAGGGCTTTCAAATGAGCAGTTCTTC
.,TRBJ2-1,TRBV28,many,CASSRRLSGTNEQFF,TGTGCCAGCAGTCGTCGGCTTTCCGGTACGAATGAGCAGTTCTTC
TRBD2,TRBJ2-1,TRBV5-1,few,CASSFPIGLALAGEQFF,TGCGCCAGCAGCTTCCCAATCGGACTAGCGCTCGCAGGGGAGCAGTTCTTC
.,TRBJ2-6,TRBV20-1,.,CSARAGSLASGANVLTF,TGCAGTGCTAGAGCAGGATCTTTGGCATCTGGGGCCAACGTCCTGACTTTC
TRBD2,TRBJ2-1,TRBV4-2,.,CASSQVRLAANEQFF,TGTGCCAGCAGCCAAGTAAGGCTAGCGGCCAATGAGCAGTTCTTC
.,TRBJ2-7,TRBV6-1,.,CASSDKFTSSGYEQYF,TGTGCCAGCAGTGACAAATTTACTAGCAGTGGCTACGAGCAGTACTTC
TRBD2,TRBJ2-3,TRBV12-3/TRBV12-4,few,CASSLYLAESTDTQYF,TGTGCCAGCAGTTTATACCTAGCGGAGAGCACAGATACGCAGTATTTT
TRBD2,TRBJ2-3,TRBV7-8,few,CASSTLAGGSTDTQYF,TGTGCCAGCAGCACACTAGCGGGAGGGAGCACAGATACGCAGTATTTT
.,TRBJ2-4,TRBV7-2,.,CASSLEGGAWVQYF,TGTGCCAGCAGCTTAGAGGGCGGGGCCTGGGTTCAGTACTTC
.,TRBJ2-1,TRBV28,few,CASSLSGADSRNEQFF,TGTGCCAGCAGTTTATCAGGGGCGGACAGCCGCAATGAGCAGTTCTTC
.,TRBJ2-7,TRBV15,.,CATSRDLGRYEQYF,TGTGCCACCAGCAGAGATCTAGGCAGATACGAGCAGTACTTC
.,TRBJ2-1,TRBV6-5,few,CASSSSRGASNEQFF,TGTGCCAGCAGTTCTTCTCGGGGAGCTAGCAATGAGCAGTTCTTC
.,TRBJ2-7,TRBV4-1,.,CASSHRGGEAEQYF,TGCGCCAGCAGCCACCGGGGCGGCGAGGCCGAGCAGTACTTC
.,TRBJ2-1,TRBV6-4,.,CASSVEENNEQFF,TGTGCCAGCAGTGTGGAAGAGAACAATGAGCAGTTCTTC
.,TRBJ2-1,TRBV7-9,.,CASSLAGASSSREQFF,TGTGCCAGCAGCTTAGCCGGGGCTAGCTCCTCTCGCGAGCAGTTCTTC
.,TRBJ2-7,TRBV29-1,few,CSVEDWDAEQYF,TGCAGCGTTGAAGACTGGGATGCCGAGCAGTACTTC
.,TRBJ2-3,TRBV5-1,.,CASSAPGGVDTQYF,TGCGCCAGCAGCGCCCCAGGGGGGGTAGATACGCAGTATTTT
.,TRBJ2-2,TRBV2,few,CASSEQGFTGELFF,TGTGCCAGCAGTGAACAAGGGTTCACCGGGGAGCTGTTTTTT
TRBD1,TRBJ2-5,TRBV29-1,.,CSVRTGEGETQYF,TGCAGCGTGCGGACAGGGGAGGGAGAGACCCAGTACTTC